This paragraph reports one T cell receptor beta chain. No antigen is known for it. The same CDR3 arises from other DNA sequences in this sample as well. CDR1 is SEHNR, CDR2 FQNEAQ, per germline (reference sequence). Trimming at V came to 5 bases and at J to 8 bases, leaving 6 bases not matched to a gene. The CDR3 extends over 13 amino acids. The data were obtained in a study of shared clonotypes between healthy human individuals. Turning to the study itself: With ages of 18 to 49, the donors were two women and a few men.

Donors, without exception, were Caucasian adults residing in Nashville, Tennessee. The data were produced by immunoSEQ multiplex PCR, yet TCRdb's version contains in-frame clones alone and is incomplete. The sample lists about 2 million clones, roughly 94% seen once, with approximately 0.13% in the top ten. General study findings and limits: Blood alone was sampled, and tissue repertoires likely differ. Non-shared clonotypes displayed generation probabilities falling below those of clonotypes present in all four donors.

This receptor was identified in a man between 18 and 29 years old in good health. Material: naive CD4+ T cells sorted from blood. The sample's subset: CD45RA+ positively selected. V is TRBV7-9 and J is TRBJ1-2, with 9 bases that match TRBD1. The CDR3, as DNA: TGTGCCAGCAGCCTGGGACAGGGAGGGGGCTACACCTTC. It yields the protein CASSLGQGGGYTF.